This T cell receptor beta chain came from a study of blood T cells in healthy people across ages (dated by TCRdb to the mid-2010s). For the wider study: In model experiments, template switching captured about one uniquely barcoded TCR beta cDNA molecule for every two T cells. Using the same blood draw, the study looked at two additional independent replicas of 1 million unique cDNA reads for two donors, one aged 18 to 30 and the other aged 80 or older. The study measured age-related changes in TCR beta repertoire diversity using deep sequencing normalized with unique cDNA molecular identifiers. Four age groups were formed from the donors: young (average approximately 15 years), middle-aged (approximately 39), aged (about 68) and long-lived (less than 85). To avoid experimental bias, donors of different ages were spread randomly across the sequencing lanes.

Overall study results and their limits: Because the CMV infection status of the donors was unknown, age-related changes in expanded clonotypes may potentially have been confounded. Compared with the aged group, the long-lived group had more naive CD4+ T cells, fewer expanded clones and increased TCR diversity, a pattern suggesting age selection. As age increased, observed TCR beta diversity per million T cells dropped in a roughly linear way, and a significant reduction was already evident by age 40. Estimates of total diversity from one million sequenced T cells were regarded as lower bounds and underestimates. Because profiling used bulk unsorted PBMCs, naive and antigen-experienced compartments could not be compared conclusively. The percentage of naive T cells measured by flow cytometry correlated strongly with observed TCR beta diversity.

From the cysteine through the phenylalanine, the CDR3 covers 13 amino acids. Only CDR3 DNA is held: 39 bases, read in frame from base 1. The junction shows trimming of 5 bases on V and 6 bases on J, plus 12 bases between the germline ends. For CDR1 and CDR2, the germline V gene lists SGHTA and FQGNSA. Receptor amplification or capture employed 5' RACE. The data were produced on an Illumina HiSeq 2500. A second PCR of about 7 to 12 cycles was performed with a sample-barcoded 5' primer and a J-beta primer mix. Each TCR beta cDNA molecule received a unique molecular identifier from a template-switch 5' adaptor carrying 12 random nucleotides. At least 3 million CDR3-containing paired-end reads were obtained from each sample. First-strand cDNA was synthesized from all RNA with the Mint cDNA synthesis kit, primed by a TRBC-specific oligonucleotide. Following uracil-DNA glycosylase treatment, a first 18-cycle PCR with universal primers M1SS and BC2_uni_R was performed on all cDNA. The study's own analysis went as follows. For normalization, 1 million high-quality reads were randomly selected from each sample, with every read carrying a distinct molecular identifier. Reads sharing molecular identifiers were discarded rather than binned into consensus sequences. CDR3 identification, clonotype clustering and error correction used MiTCR with a Q25 quality threshold and the strictest error-elimination algorithm. A nonparametric unseen species model with Euler transformation was used to estimate lower-bound total TCR beta diversity. TCRdb redid the processing of the public reads, applying fastp at Q25 and MiXCR, and retained in-frame beta chains. Rows matching on CDR3 protein sequence are summarized as one entry with the most common DNA and genes. TCRdb assigned the V and J calls; the authors' analysis was not used. The table for this sample lists 850,000 to 1,100,000 distinct CDR3 sequences; under 40% of them were counted only once. Around 13% of the sample is held by the ten biggest clonotypes.

The donors were under 40 Caucasian individuals from Russia, aged about 6 to 100 years, who were systemically healthy. Each donor gave 8 to 10 milliliters of peripheral blood, drawn into EDTA-treated Vacutainer tubes. Ficoll-Paque density-gradient centrifugation was used to isolate PBMCs, with at least 7 million obtained per sample. Trizol reagent was used to extract total RNA from PBMCs, with at least 6 micrograms per sample. Naive CD45RAhigh/CD27high T cell percentages were measured by flow cytometry on a PBMC aliquot from every donor. With respect to this clonotype: This receptor's antigen is unknown. Base qualities are missing; no much larger clone stands one base away.

Material: blood. Here the chain combines TRBV7-2 and TRBJ2-3, with the D gene too uncertain to name. This TCR derives from a man between 18 and 35 years old in good health. The sequenced DNA: TGTGCCAGCAGCGTAAATCGGTGGGATACGCAGTATTTT. This encodes CASSVNRWDTQYF.